The clone carrying this TCR beta chain was seen many times. Its antigen is not identified. The data derive from a study of CD8 T cells in ankylosing spondylitis. Study outcomes and limitations: Relatively scarce in peripheral blood, disease-linked clones were CD8+.

Quantitative 5'-RACE with molecular barcodes generated TCR beta libraries. Via MiXCR, TCRdb re-called the 5' RACE reads, giving one row per CDR3 protein. The profile covers around 25,000 distinct CDR3 sequences, with 2% to 3% appearing a single time and more than 6.5% taken by the ten largest. V trimming: 0 bases; J trimming: 6 bases; junction bases outside the gene matches: 8. This CDR3 contains 16 residues. Germline V gene sequence: CDR1 SGDLS, CDR2 YYNGEE. Source material: blood, either unsorted or a sorted T cell fraction (not recorded which). The sequence derives from a female donor with ankylosing spondylitis or in good health (not recorded which). V gene TRBV9 combines with J gene TRBJ2-3, with 9 bases aligning to TRBD1. CDR3 nucleotides: TGTGCCAGCAGCGTAGGAATCGCCGGGACAGGGGATACGCAGTATTTT. It translates to CASSVGIAGTGDTQYF.